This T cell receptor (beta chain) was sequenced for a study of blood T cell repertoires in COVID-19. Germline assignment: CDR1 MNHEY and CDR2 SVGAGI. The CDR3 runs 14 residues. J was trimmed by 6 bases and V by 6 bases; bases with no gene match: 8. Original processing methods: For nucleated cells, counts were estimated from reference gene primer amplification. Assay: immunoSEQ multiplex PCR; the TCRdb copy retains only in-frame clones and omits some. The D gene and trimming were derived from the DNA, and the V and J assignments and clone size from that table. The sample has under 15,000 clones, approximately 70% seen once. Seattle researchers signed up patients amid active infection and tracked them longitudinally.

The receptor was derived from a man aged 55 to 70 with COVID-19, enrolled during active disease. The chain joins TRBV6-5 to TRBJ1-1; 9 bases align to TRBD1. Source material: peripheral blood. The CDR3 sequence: CASRGGQGRAEAFF. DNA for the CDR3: TGTGCCAGCAGGGGGGGACAGGGCAGGGCTGAAGCTTTCTTT.